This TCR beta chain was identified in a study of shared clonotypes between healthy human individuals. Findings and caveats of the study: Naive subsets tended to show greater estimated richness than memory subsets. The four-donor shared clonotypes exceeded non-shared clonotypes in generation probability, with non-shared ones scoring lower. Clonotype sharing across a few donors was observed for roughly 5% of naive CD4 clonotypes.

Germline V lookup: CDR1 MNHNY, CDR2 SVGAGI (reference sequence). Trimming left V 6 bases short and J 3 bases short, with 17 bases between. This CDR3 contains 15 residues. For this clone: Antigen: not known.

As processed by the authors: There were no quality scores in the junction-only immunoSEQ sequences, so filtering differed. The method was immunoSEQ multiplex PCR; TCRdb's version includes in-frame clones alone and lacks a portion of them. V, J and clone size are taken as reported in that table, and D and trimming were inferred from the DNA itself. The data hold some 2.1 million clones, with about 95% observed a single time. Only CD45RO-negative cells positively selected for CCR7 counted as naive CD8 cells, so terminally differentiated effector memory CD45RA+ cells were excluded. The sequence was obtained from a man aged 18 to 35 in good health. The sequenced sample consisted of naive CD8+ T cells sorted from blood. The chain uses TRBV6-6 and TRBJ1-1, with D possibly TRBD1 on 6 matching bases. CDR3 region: CASSPMGGQYTEAFF. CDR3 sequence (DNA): TGTGCCAGCAGCCCGATGGGGGGGCAGTACACTGAAGCTTTCTTT.